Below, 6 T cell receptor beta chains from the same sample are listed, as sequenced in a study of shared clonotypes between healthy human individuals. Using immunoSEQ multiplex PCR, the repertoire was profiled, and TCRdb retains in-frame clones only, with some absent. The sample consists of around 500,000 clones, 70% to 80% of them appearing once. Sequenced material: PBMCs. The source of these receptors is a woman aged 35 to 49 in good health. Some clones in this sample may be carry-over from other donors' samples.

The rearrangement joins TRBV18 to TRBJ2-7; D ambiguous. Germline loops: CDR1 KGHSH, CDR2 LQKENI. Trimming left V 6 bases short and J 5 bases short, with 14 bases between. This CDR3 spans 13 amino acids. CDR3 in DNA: TGTGCCAGCTCGCAGGAGAACGATAACGAGCAGTACTTC. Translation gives CASSQENDNEQYF.

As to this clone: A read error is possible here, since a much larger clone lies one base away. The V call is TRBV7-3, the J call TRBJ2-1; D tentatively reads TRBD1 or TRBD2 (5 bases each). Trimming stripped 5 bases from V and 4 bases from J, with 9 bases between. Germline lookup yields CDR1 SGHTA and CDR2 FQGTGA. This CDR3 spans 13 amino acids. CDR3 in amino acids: CASSQEGYNEQFF. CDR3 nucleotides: TGTGCCAGCAGCCAAGAGGGGTACAATGAGCAGTTCTTC.

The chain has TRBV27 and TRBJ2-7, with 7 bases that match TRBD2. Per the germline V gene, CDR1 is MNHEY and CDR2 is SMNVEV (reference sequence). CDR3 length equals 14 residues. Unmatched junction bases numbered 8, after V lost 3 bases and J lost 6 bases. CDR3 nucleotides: TGTGCCAGCAGTTTGGGCGGGAGTAACCGCGAGCAGTACTTC. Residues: CASSLGGSNREQYF.

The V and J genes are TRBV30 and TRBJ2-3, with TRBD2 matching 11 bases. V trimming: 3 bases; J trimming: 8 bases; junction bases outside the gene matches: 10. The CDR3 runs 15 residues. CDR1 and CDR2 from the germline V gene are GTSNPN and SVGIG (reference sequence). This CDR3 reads CAWSQTSGARGTQYF. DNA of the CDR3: TGTGCCTGGAGCCAGACTAGCGGGGCGAGGGGTACGCAGTATTTT. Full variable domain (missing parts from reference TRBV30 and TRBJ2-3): SQTIHQWPATLVQPVGSPLSLECTVEGTSNPNLYWYRQAAGRGLQLLFYSVGIGQISSEVPQNLSASRPQDRQFILSSKKLLLSDSGFYLCAWSQTSGARGTQYFGPGTRLTVL.

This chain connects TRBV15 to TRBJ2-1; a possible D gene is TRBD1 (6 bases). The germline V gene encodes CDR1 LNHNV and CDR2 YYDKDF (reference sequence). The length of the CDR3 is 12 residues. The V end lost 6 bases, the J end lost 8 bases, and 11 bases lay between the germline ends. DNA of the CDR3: TGTGCCACCAGTCAGGACAGCTATGAGCAGTTCTTC. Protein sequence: CATSQDSYEQFF. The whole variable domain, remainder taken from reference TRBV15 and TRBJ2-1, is DAMVIQNPRYQVTQFGKPVTLSCSQTLNHNVMYWYQQKSSQAPKLLFHYYDKDFNNEADTPDNFQSRRPNTSFCFLDIRSPGLGDTAMYLCATSQDSYEQFFGPGTRLTVL.

The CDR3 DNA follows: TGTGCCAGCAGAGTGACACCGAACACCGGGGAGCTGTTTTTT. Translated, it gives CASRVTPNTGELFF. The chain combines TRBV27 with TRBJ2-2; D is unclear. There are 14 residues in the CDR3. CDR1 MNHEY and CDR2 SMNVEV come from the germline V gene (reference sequence). V lost 6 bases and J lost 0, with 8 bases in between.